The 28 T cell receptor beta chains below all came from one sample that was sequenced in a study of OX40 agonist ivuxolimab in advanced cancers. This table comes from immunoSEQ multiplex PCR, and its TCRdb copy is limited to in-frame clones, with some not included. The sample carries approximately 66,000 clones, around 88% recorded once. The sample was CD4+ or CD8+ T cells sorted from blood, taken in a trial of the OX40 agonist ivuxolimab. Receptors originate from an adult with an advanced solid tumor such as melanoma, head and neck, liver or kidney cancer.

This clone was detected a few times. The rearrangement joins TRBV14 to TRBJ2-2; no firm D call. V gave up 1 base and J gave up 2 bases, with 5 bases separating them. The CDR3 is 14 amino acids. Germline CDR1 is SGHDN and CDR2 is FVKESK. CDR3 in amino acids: CASSQGVNTGELFF. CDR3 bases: TGTGCCAGCAGCCAAGGGGTAAACACCGGGGAGCTGTTTTTT.

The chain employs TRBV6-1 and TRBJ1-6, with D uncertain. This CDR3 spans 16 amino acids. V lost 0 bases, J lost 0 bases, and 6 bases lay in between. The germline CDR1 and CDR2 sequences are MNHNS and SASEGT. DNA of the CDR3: TGTGCCAGCAGTGAAGCAGAGGGCTCCTATAATTCACCCCTCCACTTT. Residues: CASSEAEGSYNSPLHF.

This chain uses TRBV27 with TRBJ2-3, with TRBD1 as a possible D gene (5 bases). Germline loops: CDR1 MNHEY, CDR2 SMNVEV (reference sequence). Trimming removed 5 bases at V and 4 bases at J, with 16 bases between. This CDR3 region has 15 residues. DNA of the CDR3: TGTGCCAGCAGTGCCACGCCCCAGGGCGCAGATACGCAGTATTTT. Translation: CASSATPQGADTQYF.

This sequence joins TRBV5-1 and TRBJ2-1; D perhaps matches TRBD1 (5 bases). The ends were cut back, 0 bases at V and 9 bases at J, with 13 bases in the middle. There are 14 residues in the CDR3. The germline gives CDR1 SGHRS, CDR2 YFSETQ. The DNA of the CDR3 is TGCGCCAGCAGCTTGGAGGACACCCGACCTGAGCAGTTCTTC. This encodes CASSLEDTRPEQFF.

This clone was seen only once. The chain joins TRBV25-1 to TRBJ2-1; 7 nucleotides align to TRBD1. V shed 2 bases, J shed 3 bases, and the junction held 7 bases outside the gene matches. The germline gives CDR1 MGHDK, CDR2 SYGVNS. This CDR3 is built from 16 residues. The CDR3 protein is CASSEDRARGYNEQFF. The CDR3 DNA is TGTGCCAGCAGTGAAGACAGGGCAAGAGGCTACAATGAGCAGTTCTTC.

The CDR3 here is CSGAGNTEAFF. Written as DNA, the CDR3 is TGCAGCGGGGCAGGGAACACTGAAGCTTTCTTT. The genes are TRBV29-1 and TRBJ1-1; D unclear. CDR1 is SQVTM, CDR2 ANQGSEA, per germline. The CDR3 is made up of 11 amino acids. V was trimmed by 7 bases and J by 1 base, leaving 7 bases between them.

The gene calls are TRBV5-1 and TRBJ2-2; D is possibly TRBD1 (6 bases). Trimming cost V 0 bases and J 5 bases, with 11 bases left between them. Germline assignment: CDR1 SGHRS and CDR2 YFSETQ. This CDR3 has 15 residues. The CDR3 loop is CASSLGTVRTGELFF. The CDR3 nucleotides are TGCGCCAGCAGCTTGGGGACAGTTAGAACCGGGGAGCTGTTTTTT.

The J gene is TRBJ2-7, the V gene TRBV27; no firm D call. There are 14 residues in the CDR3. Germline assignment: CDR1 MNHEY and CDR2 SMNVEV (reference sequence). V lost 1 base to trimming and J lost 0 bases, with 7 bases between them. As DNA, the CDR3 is TGTGCCAGCAGTTTATATCACAGCTCCTACGAGCAGTACTTC. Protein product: CASSLYHSSYEQYF.

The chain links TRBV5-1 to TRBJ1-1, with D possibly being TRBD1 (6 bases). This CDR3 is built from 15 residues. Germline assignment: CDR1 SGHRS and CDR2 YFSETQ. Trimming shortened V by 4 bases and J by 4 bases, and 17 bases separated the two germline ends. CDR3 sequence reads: CASSNYGGALTEAFF. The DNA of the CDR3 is TGCGCCAGCAGCAATTACGGGGGGGCGCTCACTGAAGCTTTCTTT.

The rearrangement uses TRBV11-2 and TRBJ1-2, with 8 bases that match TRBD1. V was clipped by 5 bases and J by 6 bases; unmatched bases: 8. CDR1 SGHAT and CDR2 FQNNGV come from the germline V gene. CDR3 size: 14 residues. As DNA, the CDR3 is TGTGCCAGCAGCGTATCGCAGGGGGCGGATGGCTACACCTTC. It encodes CASSVSQGADGYTF.

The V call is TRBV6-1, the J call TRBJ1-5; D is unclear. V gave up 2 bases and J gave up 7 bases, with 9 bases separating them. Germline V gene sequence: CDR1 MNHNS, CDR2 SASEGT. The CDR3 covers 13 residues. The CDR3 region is CASSEMLYQPQHF. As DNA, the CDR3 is TGTGCCAGCAGTGAAATGCTCTACCAGCCCCAGCATTTT.

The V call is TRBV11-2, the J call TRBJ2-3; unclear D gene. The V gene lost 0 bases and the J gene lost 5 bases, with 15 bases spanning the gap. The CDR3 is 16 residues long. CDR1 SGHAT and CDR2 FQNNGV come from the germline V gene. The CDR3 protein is CASSLDRAGFGDTQYF. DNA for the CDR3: TGTGCCAGCAGCTTAGATAGGGCAGGCTTCGGAGATACGCAGTATTTT.

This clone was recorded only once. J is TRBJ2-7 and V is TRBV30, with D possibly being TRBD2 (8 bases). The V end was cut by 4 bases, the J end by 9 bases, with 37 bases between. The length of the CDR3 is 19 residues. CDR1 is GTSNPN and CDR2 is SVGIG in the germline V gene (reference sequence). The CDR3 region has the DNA TGTGCCTGGATGGGACAGCGGGGGAACCTTGCATCCCCTACGAGCGGGCAGTACTTC. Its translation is CAWMGQRGNLASPTSGQYF. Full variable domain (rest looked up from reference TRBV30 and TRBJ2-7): SQTIHQWPATLVQPVGSPLSLECTVEGTSNPNLYWYRQAAGRGLQLLFYSVGIGQISSEVPQNLSASRPQDRQFILSSKKLLLSDSGFYLCAWMGQRGNLASPTSGQYFGPGTRLTVT.

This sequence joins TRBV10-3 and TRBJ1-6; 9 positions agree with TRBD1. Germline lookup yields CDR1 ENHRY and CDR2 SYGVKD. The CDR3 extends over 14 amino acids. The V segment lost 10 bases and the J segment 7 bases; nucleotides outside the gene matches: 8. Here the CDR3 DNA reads TGTGCCACCGCGGGACAGGGTGCAAATTCACCCCTCCACTTT. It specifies CATAGQGANSPLHF.

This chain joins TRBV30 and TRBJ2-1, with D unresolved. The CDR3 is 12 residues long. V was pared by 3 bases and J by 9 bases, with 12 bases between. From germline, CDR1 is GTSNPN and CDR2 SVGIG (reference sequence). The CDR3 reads CAWSASKGEQFF. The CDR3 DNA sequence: TGTGCCTGGAGCGCCAGTAAGGGTGAGCAGTTCTTC.

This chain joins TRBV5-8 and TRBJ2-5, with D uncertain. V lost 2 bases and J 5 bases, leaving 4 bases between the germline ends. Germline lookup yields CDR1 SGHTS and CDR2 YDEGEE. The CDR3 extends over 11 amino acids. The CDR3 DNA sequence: TGTGCCAGCAGCTTCCTTGAGACCCAGTACTTC. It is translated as CASSFLETQYF.

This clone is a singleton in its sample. CDR3 nucleotide sequence: TGTGCCAGCAGTTTTGGAAGTTACGAAAAACTGTTTTTT. Translating it yields CASSFGSYEKLFF. This sequence joins TRBV6-6 and TRBJ1-4; D call uncertain. This CDR3 comprises 13 residues. Per germline, CDR1 MNHNY and CDR2 SVGAGI (reference sequence). Between the trimmed V and J ends, which lost 4 bases and 8 bases, there was a span of 11 bases.

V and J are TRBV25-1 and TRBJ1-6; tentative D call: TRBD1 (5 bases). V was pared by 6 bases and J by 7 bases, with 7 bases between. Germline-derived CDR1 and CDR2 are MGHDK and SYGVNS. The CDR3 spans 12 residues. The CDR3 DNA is TGTGCCAGCAGAAACAGGAATTCACCCCTCCACTTT. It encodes CASRNRNSPLHF.

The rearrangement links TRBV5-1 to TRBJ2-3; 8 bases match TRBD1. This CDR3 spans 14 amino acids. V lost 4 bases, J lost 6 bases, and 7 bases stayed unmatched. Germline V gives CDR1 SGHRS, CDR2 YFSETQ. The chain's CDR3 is CASSRGQDVDTQYF. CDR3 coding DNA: TGCGCCAGCAGCCGGGGACAGGATGTGGATACGCAGTATTTT.

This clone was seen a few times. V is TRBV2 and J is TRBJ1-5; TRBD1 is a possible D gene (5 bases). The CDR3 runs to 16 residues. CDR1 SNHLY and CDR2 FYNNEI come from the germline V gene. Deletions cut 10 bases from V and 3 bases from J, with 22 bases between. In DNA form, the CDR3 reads TGTGCCACCTCTGGGGGAGTGCCGGGTACCAATCAGCCCCAGCATTTT. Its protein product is CATSGGVPGTNQPQHF.

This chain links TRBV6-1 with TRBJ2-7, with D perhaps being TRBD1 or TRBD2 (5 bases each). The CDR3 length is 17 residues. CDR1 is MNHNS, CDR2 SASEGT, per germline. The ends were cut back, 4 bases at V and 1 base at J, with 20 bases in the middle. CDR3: CASSGRSLGDRSYEQYF. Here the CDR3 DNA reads TGTGCCAGCAGTGGACGATCCCTGGGGGACCGGTCCTACGAGCAGTACTTC.

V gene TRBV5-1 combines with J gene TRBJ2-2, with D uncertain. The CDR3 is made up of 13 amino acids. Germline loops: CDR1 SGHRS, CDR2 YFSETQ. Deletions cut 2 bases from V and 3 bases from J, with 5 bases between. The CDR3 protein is CASSFSDTGELFF. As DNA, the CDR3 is TGCGCCAGCAGCTTTTCGGACACCGGGGAGCTGTTTTTT.

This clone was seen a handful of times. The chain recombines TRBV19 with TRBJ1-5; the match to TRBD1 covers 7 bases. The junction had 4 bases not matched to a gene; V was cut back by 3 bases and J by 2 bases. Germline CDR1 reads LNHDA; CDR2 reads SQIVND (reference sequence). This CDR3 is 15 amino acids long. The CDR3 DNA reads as TGTGCCAGTAGTATTACAGGGGATGGCAATCAGCCCCAGCATTTT. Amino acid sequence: CASSITGDGNQPQHF. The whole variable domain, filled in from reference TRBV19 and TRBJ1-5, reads DGGITQSPKYLFRKEGQNVTLSCEQNLNHDAMYWYRQDPGQGLRLIYYSQIVNDFQKGDIAEGYSVSREKKESFPLTVTSAQKNPTAFYLCASSITGDGNQPQHFGDGTRLSIL.

The CDR3 here is CASAIEETQYF. The CDR3 region has the DNA TGTGCCAGCGCTATCGAAGAGACCCAGTACTTC. The V and J genes are TRBV7-6 and TRBJ2-5; D is unresolved. The CDR3 covers 11 residues. Trimming took 8 bases from V and 3 from J, leaving 7 bases between them. Germline CDR1 reads SGHVS; CDR2 reads FNYEAQ.

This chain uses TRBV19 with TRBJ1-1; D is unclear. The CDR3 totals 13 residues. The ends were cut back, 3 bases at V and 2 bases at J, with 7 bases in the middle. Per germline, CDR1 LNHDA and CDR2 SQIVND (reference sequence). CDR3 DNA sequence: TGTGCCAGTAGTATTAGGGAAAACACTGAAGCTTTCTTT. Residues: CASSIRENTEAFF. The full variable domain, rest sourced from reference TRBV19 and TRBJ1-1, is DGGITQSPKYLFRKEGQNVTLSCEQNLNHDAMYWYRQDPGQGLRLIYYSQIVNDFQKGDIAEGYSVSREKKESFPLTVTSAQKNPTAFYLCASSIRENTEAFFGQGTRLTVV.

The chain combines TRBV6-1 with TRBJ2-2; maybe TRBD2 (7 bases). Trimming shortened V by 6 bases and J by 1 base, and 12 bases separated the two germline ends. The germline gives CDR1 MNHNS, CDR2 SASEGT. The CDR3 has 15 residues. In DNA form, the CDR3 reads TGTGCCAGCAGGAAGGGGGGGGAGAACACCGGGGAGCTGTTTTTT. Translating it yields CASRKGGENTGELFF.

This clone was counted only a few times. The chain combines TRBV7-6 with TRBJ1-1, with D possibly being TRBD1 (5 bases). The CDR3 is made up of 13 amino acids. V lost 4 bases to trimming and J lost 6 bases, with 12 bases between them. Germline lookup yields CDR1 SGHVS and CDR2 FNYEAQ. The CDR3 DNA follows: TGTGCCAGCAGCTCCGACAGTCAGGCTGAAGCTTTCTTT. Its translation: CASSSDSQAEAFF. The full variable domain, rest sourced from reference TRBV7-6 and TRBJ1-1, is GAGVSQSPRYKVTKRGQDVALRCDPISGHVSLYWYRQALGQGPEFLTYFNYEAQQDKSGLPNDRFSAERPEGSISTLTIQRTEQRDSAMYRCASSSDSQAEAFFGQGTRLTVV.

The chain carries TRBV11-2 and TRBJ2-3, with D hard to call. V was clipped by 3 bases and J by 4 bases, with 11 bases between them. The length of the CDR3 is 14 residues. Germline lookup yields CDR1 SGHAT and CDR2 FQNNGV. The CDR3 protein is CASSLMASPDTQYF. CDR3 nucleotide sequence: TGTGCCAGCAGCTTGATGGCGAGCCCAGATACGCAGTATTTT.